This is a list of T cell receptor beta chains from one sample in a study of T cells after posttransplantation cyclophosphamide. Data came from immunoSEQ multiplex PCR; TCRdb stores just in-frame clones and leaves some out. The sample lists about 24,000 clones, approximately 85% occurring once. The sequenced sample consisted of PBMCs. These receptors originate from a woman in her sixties with a blood cancer, CMV-positive, and with a related stem cell donor. Each CDR3 is given without its conserved first and last residue. D genes are given only for firm matches. Clone size is not always given. Where it is, it says once, few, many or a class for expanded clones.

clone_size: .
d_call: TRBD2
j_call: TRBJ2-1
v_call: TRBV27
cdr3_aa: ASAFSGLASSDEQF

clone_size: .
d_call: .
j_call: TRBJ2-7
v_call: TRBV30
cdr3_aa: AWSVGIGRFEQY

clone_size: .
d_call: .
j_call: TRBJ2-2
v_call: TRBV30
cdr3_aa: AWSGELTGELF

clone_size: .
d_call: TRBD1
j_call: TRBJ1-3
v_call: TRBV12-5
cdr3_aa: ASGLGEKDRARTSGNTIY

clone_size: .
d_call: .
j_call: TRBJ1-1
v_call: TRBV19
cdr3_aa: ASKVTTMNTEAF

clone_size: .
d_call: TRBD2
j_call: TRBJ2-1
v_call: TRBV11-1
cdr3_aa: ASSGRLAGAYNEQF

clone_size: .
d_call: TRBD2
j_call: TRBJ2-7
v_call: TRBV5-6
cdr3_aa: ASSFTGGSYEQY

clone_size: .
d_call: TRBD2
j_call: TRBJ2-2
v_call: TRBV6-5
cdr3_aa: ASRKTSGSPGELF

clone_size: few
d_call: .
j_call: TRBJ1-1
v_call: TRBV6-1
cdr3_aa: ASSEYYAPGRPTQAF

clone_size: .
d_call: TRBD1
j_call: TRBJ2-3
v_call: TRBV5-6
cdr3_aa: ASSLRPPGQPTDTQY

clone_size: .
d_call: TRBD1
j_call: TRBJ1-1
v_call: TRBV29-1
cdr3_aa: SVGRGDTEAF

clone_size: .
d_call: TRBD1
j_call: TRBJ1-5
v_call: TRBV6-6
cdr3_aa: ASSSPDRGLNQPQH

clone_size: .
d_call: TRBD2
j_call: TRBJ2-1
v_call: TRBV5-6
cdr3_aa: ASSLRKSGRRYNEQF

clone_size: once
d_call: .
j_call: TRBJ2-7
v_call: TRBV30
cdr3_aa: AWSYVPETEQY

clone_size: once
d_call: TRBD2
j_call: TRBJ2-7
v_call: TRBV9
cdr3_aa: ASSPTWTSGLYEQY

clone_size: .
d_call: TRBD1
j_call: TRBJ2-6
v_call: TRBV6-1
cdr3_aa: ASRGQGAGANVLT

clone_size: .
d_call: .
j_call: TRBJ1-2
v_call: TRBV13
cdr3_aa: ASSLEGNYGYT

clone_size: .
d_call: TRBD2
j_call: TRBJ2-1
v_call: TRBV10-3
cdr3_aa: ASTSGMYNEQF

clone_size: .
d_call: .
j_call: TRBJ1-1
v_call: TRBV30
cdr3_aa: AWSSGRLNTEAF

clone_size: .
d_call: TRBD2
j_call: TRBJ2-5
v_call: TRBV23-1
cdr3_aa: ASSQREPSGRCETQY

clone_size: .
d_call: .
j_call: .
v_call: TRBV7-9
cdr3_aa: ASSLERARENEQY

clone_size: .
d_call: .
j_call: TRBJ1-1
v_call: TRBV9
cdr3_aa: ASSRGGVSQNTEAF

clone_size: .
d_call: .
j_call: TRBJ1-4
v_call: TRBV21-1
cdr3_aa: ASSKRKQLNEKLF

clone_size: .
d_call: .
j_call: TRBJ1-2
v_call: TRBV5-1
cdr3_aa: ASSNGGQGGGYT

clone_size: .
d_call: TRBD2
j_call: TRBJ2-1
v_call: TRBV11-2
cdr3_aa: ASSLGLADNERF

clone_size: .
d_call: .
j_call: TRBJ1-2
v_call: TRBV4-1
cdr3_aa: ASSQRQDANYGYT

clone_size: .
d_call: TRBD2
j_call: TRBJ2-1
v_call: TRBV6-4
cdr3_aa: ASSEGSGRAYNEQF

clone_size: few
d_call: .
j_call: TRBJ1-4
v_call: TRBV15
cdr3_aa: ATSSGGAGEKLF

clone_size: .
d_call: .
j_call: TRBJ2-5
v_call: TRBV21-1
cdr3_aa: ASSTRLAGATLQETQY

clone_size: .
d_call: TRBD2
j_call: TRBJ2-7
v_call: TRBV9
cdr3_aa: ASSLRPSGSLYEQY

clone_size: .
d_call: .
j_call: TRBJ1-2
v_call: TRBV5-8
cdr3_aa: ASSQAFPANYGYT

clone_size: .
d_call: TRBD1
j_call: TRBJ1-2
v_call: TRBV18
cdr3_aa: ASSPETGGAGGYT

clone_size: .
d_call: TRBD2
j_call: TRBJ2-1
v_call: TRBV6-1
cdr3_aa: ASSATSGRRGEQF

clone_size: .
d_call: TRBD1
j_call: TRBJ1-5
v_call: TRBV6-5
cdr3_aa: ASTFDRANQPQH

clone_size: .
d_call: .
j_call: TRBJ2-2
v_call: TRBV2
cdr3_aa: ASSAGGTGELF

clone_size: .
d_call: TRBD1
j_call: TRBJ1-1
v_call: TRBV7-8
cdr3_aa: ASSLSGNRGATEAF

clone_size: .
d_call: .
j_call: TRBJ1-3
v_call: TRBV10-2
cdr3_aa: ASKPGNTGNTIY

clone_size: .
d_call: .
j_call: TRBJ1-1
v_call: TRBV29-1
cdr3_aa: SVDRAGAGTEAF

clone_size: .
d_call: .
j_call: TRBJ1-1
v_call: TRBV6-6
cdr3_aa: ASWAGVMNTEAF

clone_size: .
d_call: .
j_call: TRBJ2-7
v_call: TRBV4-2
cdr3_aa: ASSLSGGPYEQY

clone_size: .
d_call: TRBD2
j_call: TRBJ2-1
v_call: TRBV15
cdr3_aa: ATSTSLGLAGGLYNEQF

clone_size: .
d_call: TRBD2
j_call: TRBJ2-1
v_call: TRBV9
cdr3_aa: ASSARPGTSGLNEQF

clone_size: .
d_call: TRBD2
j_call: .
v_call: TRBV5-6
cdr3_aa: ASSLYGRLGYEQY

clone_size: .
d_call: TRBD2
j_call: TRBJ2-1
v_call: TRBV10-3
cdr3_aa: AVSESLAGYNEQF

clone_size: .
d_call: .
j_call: TRBJ1-2
v_call: TRBV6-5
cdr3_aa: ASSYSGGFDGYT

clone_size: .
d_call: .
j_call: TRBJ1-2
v_call: TRBV25-1
cdr3_aa: ASSLSGGSYGYT

clone_size: .
d_call: .
j_call: TRBJ2-1
v_call: TRBV7-2
cdr3_aa: ASSPDSLQF

clone_size: .
d_call: .
j_call: TRBJ2-7
v_call: TRBV5-4
cdr3_aa: ASSRTGNYEQY

clone_size: .
d_call: TRBD1
j_call: TRBJ1-2
v_call: TRBV11-2
cdr3_aa: ASSRTGNYGYT

clone_size: .
d_call: .
j_call: TRBJ1-1
v_call: TRBV11-2
cdr3_aa: ASSFAPISGFAEAF